The clone carrying this T cell receptor (beta chain) is categorized as medium-sized. This entry belongs to a study of metastatic and nonmetastatic thyroid tumors. Every patient was untreated before thyroid surgery. Using MiXCR, TCRdb re-called clones from the PCR reads. The top ten hold 15% to 20% of the sample, which has 5,500 to 7,000 clones, over 2.5% seen once. The CDR3 is made up of 13 amino acids. Trimming took 8 bases from V and 5 from J, leaving 15 bases between them. The chain is built from TRBV12-3 or TRBV12-4 and TRBJ1-2; no firm D call. The clonotype was recovered from a female donor with papillary thyroid cancer or a benign thyroid nodule (not recorded which). Some clones in this sample may be carry-over from other donors' samples. Sequencing used tumor tissue. CDR3 sequence reads: CASRFGSWYGYTF. DNA of the CDR3: TGTGCCAGCCGCTTCGGCAGTTGGTATGGCTACACCTTC.